Only a few counts were recorded for the clone carrying this TCR beta chain. Sample-barcoded 5' priming and a J-beta primer mix drove a second PCR of 7 to 11 cycles. TCRdb analysed the 5' RACE reads with MiXCR anew, one entry per CDR3 protein. The sample carries over a million distinct CDR3 sequences, under 55% recorded once. This specimen belongs to a study of blood T cells in healthy people across ages. Germline CDR1 ENHRY, CDR2 SYGVKD. CDR3 length: 14 amino acids. Trimming removed 7 bases from V and 2 bases from J; junction bases left unmatched: 7. Sequencing input: blood. The chain employs TRBV10-3 and TRBJ1-1; TRBD1 aligns across 7 bases. The sequence was obtained from a young woman in good health. CDR3 sequence reads: CAITRDSFNTEAFF. For the CDR3, the DNA is TGTGCCATCACCCGGGACAGCTTTAACACTGAAGCTTTCTTT.